This TCR beta chain was recovered during a study of blood T cell repertoires in COVID-19. At the level of the study: PBMCs, B-cell-depleted T cells, or T cells provided the cDNA or gDNA that made up the material.

Libraries were prepared by immunoSEQ multiplex PCR; TCRdb keeps only in-frame clonotypes and omits some of them. The sample contains tens of thousands of clones, about 82% of which appear only once. The CDR3 length is 12 residues. CDR1 is KGHSH, CDR2 LQKENI, per germline. V shed 3 bases and J shed 4 bases, with 7 bases lying between them. The chain is built from TRBV18 and TRBJ2-7; D is ambiguous. The sample taken for sequencing was peripheral blood. The receptor was derived from a human donor in a cohort sampled during active COVID-19. Here the CDR3 reads CASSPYSYEQYF. The CDR3 DNA is TGTGCCAGCTCACCGTATTCGTACGAGCAGTACTTC.